The present TCR beta chain was sequenced within a study of blood T cell repertoires in COVID-19. At the level of the study: PBMCs, B-cell-depleted T cells, or T cells were the source of the cDNA or gDNA that made up the material.

V was trimmed by 0 bases and J by 2 bases, leaving 12 bases between them. This CDR3 has 15 amino acids. From germline, CDR1 is SGDLS and CDR2 YYNGEE. Original processing methods: Cell counts per sample came from amplifying reference gene primers. Profiled with immunoSEQ multiplex PCR; TCRdb holds only in-frame clones, not every one. The DNA was the basis for D and trimming; V, J and clone size are from that table. The top ten clones hold around 1.7% of a sample with about 250,000 clones, 86% of them seen once. The participants were between roughly 18 and 100 years old and came from under 25 US areas. This chain joins TRBV9 and TRBJ2-7, with a possible D match to TRBD2 (6 bases). Sequencing was performed on PBMCs or T cells enriched from blood (not recorded which). The sequence derives from a man aged 35 to 55 who had recovered from COVID-19. CDR3 nucleotides: TGTGCCAGCAGCGTAGGTTCGGGGGAACCCTACGAGCAGTACTTC. Residues: CASSVGSGEPYEQYF.